The 7 T cell receptor beta chains presented below share a single source sample, sequenced in a study of CD4 T cell repertoires in COVID-19. Sequencing used immunoSEQ multiplex PCR; TCRdb keeps in-frame clones, though not all of them. Among some 71,000 clones listed, about 80% were seen once. Specimen: CD4+ T cells from peripheral blood, collected after recovery from COVID-19. These receptors originate from a human donor who had COVID-19.

The chain carries TRBV6-6 and TRBJ1-1; the D gene is possibly TRBD1 (5 bases). The CDR3 runs to 14 residues. The germline V gene encodes CDR1 MNHNY and CDR2 SVGAGI (reference sequence). V was shortened by 0 bases and J by 6 bases, with 11 bases between the two germline ends. The CDR3 coding sequence is TGTGCCAGCAGTTACTCGGACATTCGGGCTGAAGCTTTCTTT. Its protein product is CASSYSDIRAEAFF.

This clone was seen more than once but under ten times. The genes are TRBV7-8 and TRBJ1-5; tentative D call: TRBD1 (6 bases). CDR3 size: 14 residues. V gave up 1 base and J gave up 6 bases, with 10 bases separating them. Germline CDR1 is SGHVS and CDR2 is FQNEAQ. CDR3 amino acids: CASSLGRGSQPQHF. The CDR3 nucleotides are TGTGCCAGCAGCTTAGGCAGGGGAAGTCAGCCCCAGCATTTT. Based on the CDR3 plus reference TRBV7-8 and TRBJ1-5, the full variable domain is GAGVSQSPRYKVAKRGQDVALRCDPISGHVSLFWYQQALGQGPEFLTYFQNEAQLDKSGLPSDRFFAERPEGSVSTLKIQRTQQEDSAVYLCASSLGRGSQPQHFGDGTRLSIL.

The chain employs TRBV11-1 and TRBJ1-4; D is possibly TRBD1 (6 bases). Germline loops: CDR1 SGHAT, CDR2 FQDESV (reference sequence). Deletions cut 5 bases from V and 5 bases from J, with 15 bases between. The CDR3 consists of 15 residues. In nucleotides, the CDR3 is TGTGCCAGCAGCACCGACAGGAACCTAAATGAAAAACTGTTTTTT. Translated: CASSTDRNLNEKLFF.

This clone has a single count. This rearrangement joins TRBV14 to TRBJ1-2; D gene unclear. Per the germline V gene, CDR1 is SGHDN and CDR2 is FVKESK. V was clipped by 1 base and J by 7 bases, with 10 bases between them. This CDR3 spans 13 amino acids. Here the CDR3 reads CASSQGQSFGYTF. CDR3 DNA: TGTGCCAGCAGCCAAGGGCAGTCTTTTGGCTACACCTTC.

The CDR3 DNA reads TGTGCCAGCAGCCCGGGAGGGCAGGGGGTAGCCGGGGAGCTGTTTTTT. Protein product: CASSPGGQGVAGELFF. The V gene is TRBV5-4, the J gene TRBJ2-2, with D maybe TRBD2 (8 bases). Germline-derived CDR1 and CDR2 are SGHNT and YYREEE (reference sequence). This CDR3 is 16 amino acids long. The V and J ends lost 4 bases and 6 bases respectively, with 19 bases between them.

This chain joins TRBV11-1 and TRBJ2-5, with 10 positions matching TRBD2. Germline-derived CDR1 and CDR2 are SGHAT and FQDESV (reference sequence). The CDR3 has 15 residues. The V segment lost 2 bases and the J segment 5 bases; nucleotides outside the gene matches: 5. For the CDR3, the DNA is TGTGCCAGCAGCTTACTTCTAGCGGGAGACGAGACCCAGTACTTC. It codes for CASSLLLAGDETQYF. The full variable domain, completed using reference TRBV11-1 and TRBJ2-5, is EAEVAQSPRYKITEKSQAVAFWCDPISGHATLYWYRQILGQGPELLVQFQDESVVDDSQLPKDRFSAERLKGVDSTLKIQPAELGDSAMYLCASSLLLAGDETQYFGPGTRLLVL.

V usage is TRBV11-3 and J usage is TRBJ2-2, with 12 bases matching TRBD1. After removal of 3 bases from V and 6 bases from J, the junction contained 5 bases not matched to a gene. This CDR3 spans 16 amino acids. The germline CDR1 and CDR2 sequences are SGHNT and YENEEA. This CDR3 reads CASSFLGQGASGELFF. The CDR3 region has the DNA TGTGCCAGCAGCTTTTTGGGACAGGGGGCTTCCGGGGAGCTGTTTTTT. Full variable domain (missing parts from reference TRBV11-3 and TRBJ2-2): EAGVVQSPRYKIIEKKQPVAFWCNPISGHNTLYWYLQNLGQGPELLIRYENEEAVDDSQLPKDRFSAERLKGVDSTLKIQPAELGDSAVYLCASSFLGQGASGELFFGEGSRLTVL.